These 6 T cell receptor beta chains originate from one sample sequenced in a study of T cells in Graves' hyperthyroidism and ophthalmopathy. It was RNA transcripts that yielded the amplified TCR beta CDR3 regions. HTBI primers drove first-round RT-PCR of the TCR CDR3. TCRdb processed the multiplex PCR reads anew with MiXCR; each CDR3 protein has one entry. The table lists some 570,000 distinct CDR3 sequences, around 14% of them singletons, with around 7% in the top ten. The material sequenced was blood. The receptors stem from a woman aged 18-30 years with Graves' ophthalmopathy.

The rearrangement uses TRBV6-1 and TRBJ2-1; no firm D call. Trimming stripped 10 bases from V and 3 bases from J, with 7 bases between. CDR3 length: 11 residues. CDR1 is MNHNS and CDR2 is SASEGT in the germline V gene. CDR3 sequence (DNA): TGTGCCACGAACTTCTACAATGAGCAGTTCTTC. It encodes CATNFYNEQFF.

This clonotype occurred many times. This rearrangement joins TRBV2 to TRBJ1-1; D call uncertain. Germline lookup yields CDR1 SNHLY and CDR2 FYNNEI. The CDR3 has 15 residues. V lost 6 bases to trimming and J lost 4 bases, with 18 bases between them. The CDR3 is CASRPRPQPGTEAFF. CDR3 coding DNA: TGTGCCAGCAGACCCCGACCTCAACCCGGCACTGAAGCTTTCTTT.

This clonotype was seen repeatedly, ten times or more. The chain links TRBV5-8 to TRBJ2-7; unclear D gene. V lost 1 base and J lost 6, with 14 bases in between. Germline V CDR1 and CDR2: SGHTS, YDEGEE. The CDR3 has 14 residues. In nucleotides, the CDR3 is TGTGCCAGCAGCTTGTTTATGGGTACGGGCGAGCAGTACTTC. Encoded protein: CASSLFMGTGEQYF.

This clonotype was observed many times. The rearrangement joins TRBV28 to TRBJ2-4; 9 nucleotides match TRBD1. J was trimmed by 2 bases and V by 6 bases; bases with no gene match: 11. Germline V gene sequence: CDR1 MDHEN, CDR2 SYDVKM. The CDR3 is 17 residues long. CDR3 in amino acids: CASSDAGTGRSKNIQYF. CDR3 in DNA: TGTGCCAGCAGCGACGCGGGGACAGGGCGGTCCAAAAACATTCAGTACTTC.

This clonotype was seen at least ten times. CDR3 in DNA: TGTGCCAGCAGTTCGCCTCTAAGGCCCGGCTCCTACAATGAGCAGTTCTTC. Residues: CASSSPLRPGSYNEQFF. The chain couples TRBV27 to TRBJ2-1, with D uncertain. The length of the CDR3 is 17 residues. Trimming removed 4 bases at V and 0 bases at J, with 16 bases between. The germline gives CDR1 MNHEY, CDR2 SMNVEV (reference sequence).

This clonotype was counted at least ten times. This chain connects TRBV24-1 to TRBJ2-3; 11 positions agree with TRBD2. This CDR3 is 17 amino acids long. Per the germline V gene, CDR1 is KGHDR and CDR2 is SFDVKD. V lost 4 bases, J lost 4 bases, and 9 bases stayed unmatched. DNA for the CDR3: TGTGCCACCAGTGACCAAGGTAGCGGGAGGGTCGCAGATACGCAGTATTTT. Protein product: CATSDQGSGRVADTQYF.